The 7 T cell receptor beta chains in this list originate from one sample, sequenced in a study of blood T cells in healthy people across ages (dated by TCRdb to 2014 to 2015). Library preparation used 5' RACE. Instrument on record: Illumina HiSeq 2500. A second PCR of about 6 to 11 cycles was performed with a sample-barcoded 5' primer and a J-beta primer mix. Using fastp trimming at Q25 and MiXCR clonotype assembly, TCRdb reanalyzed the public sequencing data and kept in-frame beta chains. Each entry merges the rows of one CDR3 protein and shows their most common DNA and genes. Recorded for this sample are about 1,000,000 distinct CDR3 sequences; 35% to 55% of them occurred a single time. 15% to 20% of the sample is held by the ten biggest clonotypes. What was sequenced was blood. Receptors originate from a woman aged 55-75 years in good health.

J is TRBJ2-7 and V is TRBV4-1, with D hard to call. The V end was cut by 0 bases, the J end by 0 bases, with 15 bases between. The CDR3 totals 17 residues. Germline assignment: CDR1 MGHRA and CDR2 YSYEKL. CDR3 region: CASSQDRAVGYSYEQYF. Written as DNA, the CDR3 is TGCGCCAGCAGCCAAGATAGGGCTGTAGGATACTCCTACGAGCAGTACTTC.

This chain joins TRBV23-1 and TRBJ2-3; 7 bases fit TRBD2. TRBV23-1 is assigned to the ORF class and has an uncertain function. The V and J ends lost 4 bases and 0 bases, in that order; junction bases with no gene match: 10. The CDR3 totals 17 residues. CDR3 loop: CASSLKKRGSSTDTQYF. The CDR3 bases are TGCGCCAGCAGTCTGAAAAAGCGGGGCTCTAGCACAGATACGCAGTATTTT.

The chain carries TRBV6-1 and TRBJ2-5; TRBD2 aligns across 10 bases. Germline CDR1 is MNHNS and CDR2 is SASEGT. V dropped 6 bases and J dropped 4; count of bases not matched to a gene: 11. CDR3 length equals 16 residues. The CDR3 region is CASRGRTSGVLETQYF. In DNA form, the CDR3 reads TGTGCCAGCAGAGGAAGGACTAGCGGAGTGTTAGAGACCCAGTACTTC.

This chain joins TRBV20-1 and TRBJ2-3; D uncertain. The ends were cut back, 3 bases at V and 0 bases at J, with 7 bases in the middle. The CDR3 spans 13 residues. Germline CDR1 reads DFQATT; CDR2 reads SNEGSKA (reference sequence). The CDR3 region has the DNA TGCAGTGCTAGGGTGACCAGCACAGATACGCAGTATTTT. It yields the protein CSARVTSTDTQYF.

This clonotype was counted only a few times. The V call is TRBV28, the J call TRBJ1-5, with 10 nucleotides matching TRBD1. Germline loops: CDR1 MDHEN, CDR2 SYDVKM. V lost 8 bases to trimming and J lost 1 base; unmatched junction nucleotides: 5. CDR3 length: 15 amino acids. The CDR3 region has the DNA TGTGCCAGCCAACGGACAGGGGGGAGCAATCAGCCCCAGCATTTT. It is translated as CASQRTGGSNQPQHF.

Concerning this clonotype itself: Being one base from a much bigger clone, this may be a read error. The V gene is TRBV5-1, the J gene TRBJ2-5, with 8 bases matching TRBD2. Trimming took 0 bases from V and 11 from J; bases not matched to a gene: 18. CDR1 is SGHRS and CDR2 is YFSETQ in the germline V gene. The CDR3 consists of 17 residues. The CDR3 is CASSLEISGIVNNEQYF. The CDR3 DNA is TGCGCCAGCAGCTTGGAAATTAGCGGGATTGTAAATAATGAGCAGTACTTC.

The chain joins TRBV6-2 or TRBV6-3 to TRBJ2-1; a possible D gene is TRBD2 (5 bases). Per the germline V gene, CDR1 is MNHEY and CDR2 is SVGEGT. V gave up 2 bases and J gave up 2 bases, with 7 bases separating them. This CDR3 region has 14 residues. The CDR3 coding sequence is TGTGCCAGCAGTTACGAGGGTACCTACAATGAGCAGTTCTTC. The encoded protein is CASSYEGTYNEQFF.